The entry below describes one TCR beta chain. Its antigen remains unknown. Regarding time point: blood at routine non-recurrence follow-up after resection. TCRs were sequenced from unsorted whole RNA of tumor, nontumor lung or PBMC. This sample is part of a study of spatial heterogeneity in lung cancer. General study findings and limits: Blood carried ubiquitous expanded tumor TCRs more at resection than follow-up.

CDR1 and CDR2 (germline): SGHKS, YYEKEE (reference sequence). The CDR3 spans 15 residues. The trim removed 4 bases at V and 5 bases at J, leaving 7 bases unmatched. TCRdb re-called the 5' RACE reads with MiXCR, one entry per CDR3 protein. The table lists about 120,000 distinct CDR3 sequences, over 9% of them singletons. The specimen comprised PBMCs, sampled at follow-up. The receptor was isolated from a male donor with early-stage non-small cell lung cancer. The genes are TRBV5-5 and TRBJ2-3, with 10 nucleotides matching TRBD2. CDR3 in DNA: TGTGCCAGCAGCCATGAGCGGGGGGGCAGAGATACGCAGTATTTT. Its translation is CASSHERGGRDTQYF.